These 22 T cell receptor beta chains came from one sample sequenced in a study of cytomegalovirus exposure and HLA in healthy donors. In the PCR, 60 Vbeta and 13 Jbeta primers were used. Assay used: immunoSEQ multiplex PCR; TCRdb lists only in-frame clones, some missing. Among approximately 120,000 clones listed, roughly 82% were seen once. Sequencing input: PBMCs. The receptors were gathered from a woman aged 40 to 50 in good health and CMV-seropositive.

This clone occurred a few times. The chain links TRBV4-2 to TRBJ1-2, with TRBD1 identical over 7 bases. After removal of 0 bases from V and 3 bases from J, the junction contained 10 bases not matched to a gene. The germline gives CDR1 LGHNA, CDR2 YNFKEQ. There are 17 residues in the CDR3. This CDR3 reads CASSQEVGGQAYYGYTF. The CDR3 DNA is TGTGCCAGCAGCCAAGAGGTGGGAGGACAGGCTTACTATGGCTACACCTTC.

V usage is TRBV4-1 and J usage is TRBJ2-7, with 12 bases that match TRBD2. V trimming: 4 bases; J trimming: 2 bases; junction bases outside the gene matches: 6. The CDR3 is 16 residues long. The V gene's germline CDR1 is MGHRA and CDR2 YSYEKL. CDR3 region: CASSRSLAGGPYEQYF. The CDR3 DNA is TGCGCCAGCAGCCGCTCACTAGCGGGAGGACCCTACGAGCAGTACTTC.

The chain joins TRBV2 to TRBJ1-2, with D possibly TRBD1 on 5 matching bases. The CDR3 extends over 13 amino acids. The germline CDR1 and CDR2 sequences are SNHLY and FYNNEI. V dropped 4 bases and J dropped 9 bases, with 15 bases sitting between them. The CDR3: CASSVRQGSRYTF. CDR3 bases: TGTGCCAGCAGTGTGCGTCAGGGAAGTCGCTACACCTTC.

The gene calls are TRBV21-1 and TRBJ1-1. TRBV21-1 is recorded as a pseudogene. The CDR3 sequence is 15 residues long. CDR3 loop: CASFVGRELNTEAFF. The CDR3 DNA follows: TGTGCCAGCTTCGTCGGACGGGAATTGAACACTGAAGCTTTCTTT.

The chain links TRBV7-3 to TRBJ2-7, with 8 bases matching TRBD1. V lost 5 bases to trimming and J lost 6 bases; unmatched junction nucleotides: 9. Germline CDR1 reads SGHTA; CDR2 reads FQGTGA. The CDR3 has 14 residues. CDR3 protein: CASSRDRGQPEQYF. The CDR3 DNA follows: TGTGCCAGCAGCCGAGACAGGGGCCAACCCGAGCAGTACTTC.

The chain employs TRBV5-6 and TRBJ2-7, with a tentative D call TRBD2 (5 bases). The CDR3 has 14 residues. V was cut by 4 bases and J by 3 bases, with 14 bases left in between. Germline-derived CDR1 and CDR2 are SGHDT and YYEEEE. This chain's CDR3 is CASSPGMYHYEQYF. The CDR3 nucleotides are TGTGCCAGCAGCCCCGGGATGTACCACTACGAGCAGTACTTC.

This clone was detected only a few times. This rearrangement joins TRBV7-6 to TRBJ1-3, with TRBD1 matching over 8 bases. CDR3 size: 15 residues. CDR1 and CDR2 from the germline V gene are SGHVS and FNYEAQ. V lost 7 bases and J lost 3; bases outside the gene matches: 8. The CDR3 nucleotides read TGTGCCAGCACCCTGGACAGGGCGAATGGAAACACCATATATTTT. This encodes CASTLDRANGNTIYF.

The rearrangement links TRBV11-2 to TRBJ2-4; 14 bases align to TRBD2. This CDR3 contains 17 residues. Per the germline V gene, CDR1 is SGHAT and CDR2 is FQNNGV. J gave up 6 bases and V 0 bases, and 4 bases lay outside the gene matches. The CDR3 sequence: CASSLEGLAGAGNIQYF. As DNA, the CDR3 is TGTGCCAGCAGCTTAGAGGGACTAGCGGGAGCGGGAAACATTCAGTACTTC.

This clone occurred a few times. The chain couples TRBV4-1 to TRBJ1-5; weak D call: TRBD1 (6 bases). V shed 1 base and J shed 0 bases, with 13 bases lying between them. The CDR3 spans 17 residues. Germline lookup yields CDR1 MGHRA and CDR2 YSYEKL. The CDR3 nucleotides are TGCGCCAGCAGCCAAGTCTCCAGGGGCTCTAGCAATCAGCCCCAGCATTTT. Amino acids: CASSQVSRGSSNQPQHF.

J is TRBJ1-2 and V is TRBV19; D unclear. V was cut by 8 bases and J by 4 bases, with 14 bases left in between. Germline V gene lookup returns CDR1 LNHDA and CDR2 SQIVND (reference sequence). This CDR3 comprises 13 residues. In DNA, the CDR3 is TGTGCCAGTGTCCTGACGGGTGCCTATGGCTACACCTTC. This gives the protein CASVLTGAYGYTF. The variable domain in full, with the rest retrieved from reference TRBV19 and TRBJ1-2, is DGGITQSPKYLFRKEGQNVTLSCEQNLNHDAMYWYRQDPGQGLRLIYYSQIVNDFQKGDIAEGYSVSREKKESFPLTVTSAQKNPTAFYLCASVLTGAYGYTFGSGTRLTVV.

This clone turned up a few times. This chain uses TRBV19 with TRBJ2-5; the match to TRBD2 covers 8 bases. The J segment lost 3 bases and the V segment lost 3 bases, leaving 3 bases of the junction unmatched. Germline CDR1 and CDR2: LNHDA and SQIVND (reference sequence). The CDR3 extends over 14 amino acids. CDR3 in amino acids: CASSINSGKETQYF. The CDR3 DNA sequence: TGTGCCAGTAGTATTAATAGCGGGAAAGAGACCCAGTACTTC.

The gene calls are TRBV4-1 and TRBJ2-1; TRBD2 is a possible D gene (6 bases). Germline V gene sequence: CDR1 MGHRA, CDR2 YSYEKL. V was shortened by 1 base and J by 4 bases, with 11 bases between the two germline ends. The CDR3 is 15 amino acids. The CDR3 is CASSQVSGLYNEQFF. CDR3 in DNA: TGCGCCAGCAGCCAAGTAAGCGGGCTGTACAATGAGCAGTTCTTC.

The V call is TRBV4-2, the J call TRBJ2-7; 14 bases match TRBD2. V lost 4 bases and J lost 4; bases outside the gene matches: 6. CDR3 length: 16 amino acids. Germline V gives CDR1 LGHNA, CDR2 YNFKEQ. The CDR3 sequence is CASSPRLAGGPYEQYF. CDR3 in DNA: TGTGCCAGCAGCCCGAGACTAGCGGGAGGGCCTTACGAGCAGTACTTC.

The chain employs TRBV5-6 and TRBJ2-2, with D hard to call. Trimming stripped 4 bases from V and 1 base from J, with 5 bases between. The CDR3 contains 13 residues. The germline V gene has CDR1 SGHDT and CDR2 YYEEEE. The CDR3 coding sequence is TGTGCCAGCAGCCCGCGGAACACCGGGGAGCTGTTTTTT. This codes for CASSPRNTGELFF.

The chain links TRBV6-1 to TRBJ1-2; D not certain. The germline V gene encodes CDR1 MNHNS and CDR2 SASEGT. The CDR3 runs 16 residues. The V end was cut by 4 bases, the J end by 4 bases, with 19 bases between. The chain's CDR3 is CASSAHQTLFSYGYTF. CDR3 DNA sequence: TGTGCCAGCAGTGCCCACCAGACACTCTTTTCCTATGGCTACACCTTC.

The genes are TRBV18 and TRBJ1-1, with 7 bases aligning to TRBD1. CDR1 is KGHSH and CDR2 is LQKENI in the germline V gene. V shed 3 bases and J 4 bases; nucleotides not matched to a gene: 11. CDR3 length: 16 amino acids. The CDR3 protein is CASSPFLTGDVTEAFF. The CDR3 coding sequence is TGTGCCAGCTCACCCTTCCTTACAGGGGATGTCACTGAAGCTTTCTTT.

The chain has TRBV19 and TRBJ2-1; D possibly corresponds to TRBD2 (6 bases). CDR1 and CDR2 (germline): LNHDA, SQIVND (reference sequence). This CDR3 region has 14 residues. V lost 10 bases, J lost 2 bases, and 15 bases lay in between. CDR3 residues: CATREDPTYNEQFF. In DNA, the CDR3 is TGTGCCACTAGGGAGGACCCAACCTACAATGAGCAGTTCTTC. Based on the CDR3 plus reference TRBV19 and TRBJ2-1, the full variable domain is DGGITQSPKYLFRKEGQNVTLSCEQNLNHDAMYWYRQDPGQGLRLIYYSQIVNDFQKGDIAEGYSVSREKKESFPLTVTSAQKNPTAFYLCATREDPTYNEQFFGPGTRLTVL.

This clone has only a few counts. CDR3 coding DNA: TGCGCCAGCAGACTAGCGGGAAACAATGAGCAGTTCTTC. Translation gives CASRLAGNNEQFF. This chain connects TRBV10-2 to TRBJ2-1, with 10 bases that match TRBD2. The germline gives CDR1 WSHSY, CDR2 SAAADI. V gave up 6 bases and J gave up 5 bases; unmatched junction bases: 1. The CDR3 spans 13 residues.

The rearrangement links TRBV11-3 to TRBJ2-2; 9 bases map to TRBD2. Germline loops: CDR1 SGHNT, CDR2 YENEEA. The CDR3 is 16 residues long. V shed 3 bases and J 6 bases; nucleotides not matched to a gene: 8. CDR3 bases: TGTGCCAGCAGCTTTTGGCGGGAGGGGGTCCCCGGGGAGCTGTTTTTT. Protein: CASSFWREGVPGELFF.

The V and J genes are TRBV4-1 and TRBJ2-3; TRBD2 aligns across 9 bases. This CDR3 has 16 amino acids. Germline V gives CDR1 MGHRA, CDR2 YSYEKL. The trim removed 3 bases at V and 5 bases at J, leaving 9 bases unmatched. Here the CDR3 reads CASSQVIAGVEDTQYF. The CDR3 coding sequence is TGCGCCAGCAGCCAGGTCATAGCGGGAGTCGAAGATACGCAGTATTTT.

A note on this clone: At one end the junction does not follow the germline gene, possibly because of a read error. The rearrangement joins TRBV5-1 to TRBJ1-2, with a possible D match to TRBD1 (5 bases). CDR3 size: 13 residues. The V gene's germline CDR1 is SGHRS and CDR2 YFSETQ. Here the CDR3 reads CTSSLVGAHGYTF. CDR3 coding DNA: TGCACCAGCAGCTTGGTAGGGGCGCATGGCTACACCTTC.

This clone has a handful of counts. This chain connects TRBV19 to TRBJ2-7, with D possibly TRBD1 on 6 matching bases. The CDR3 extends over 14 amino acids. Trimming left V 2 bases short and J 1 base short, with 9 bases between. Germline CDR1 and CDR2: LNHDA and SQIVND (reference sequence). CDR3 coding DNA: TGTGCCAGTAGTATACAGGGGAATTCCTACGAGCAGTACTTC. Translation: CASSIQGNSYEQYF. The full variable domain, with the rest looked up from reference TRBV19 and TRBJ2-7, is DGGITQSPKYLFRKEGQNVTLSCEQNLNHDAMYWYRQDPGQGLRLIYYSQIVNDFQKGDIAEGYSVSREKKESFPLTVTSAQKNPTAFYLCASSIQGNSYEQYFGPGTRLTVT.